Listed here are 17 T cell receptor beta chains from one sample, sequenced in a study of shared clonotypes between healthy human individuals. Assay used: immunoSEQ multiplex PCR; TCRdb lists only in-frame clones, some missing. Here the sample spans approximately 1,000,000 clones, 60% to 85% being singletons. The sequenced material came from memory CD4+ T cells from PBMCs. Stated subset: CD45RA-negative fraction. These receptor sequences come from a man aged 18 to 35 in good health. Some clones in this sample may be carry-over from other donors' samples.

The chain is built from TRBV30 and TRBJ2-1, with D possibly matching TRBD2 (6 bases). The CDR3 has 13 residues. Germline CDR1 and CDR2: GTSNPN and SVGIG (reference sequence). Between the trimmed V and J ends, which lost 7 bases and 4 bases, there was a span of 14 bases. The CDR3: CAFNREIYNEQFF. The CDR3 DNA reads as TGTGCCTTCAACCGGGAGATATACAATGAGCAGTTCTTC.

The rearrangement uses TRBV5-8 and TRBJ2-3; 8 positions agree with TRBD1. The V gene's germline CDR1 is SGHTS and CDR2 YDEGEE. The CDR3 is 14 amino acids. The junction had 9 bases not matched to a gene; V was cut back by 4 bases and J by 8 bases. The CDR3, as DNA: TGTGCCAGCAGCAAACAGGGGGGCCTTTCTACGCAGTATTTT. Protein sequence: CASSKQGGLSTQYF.

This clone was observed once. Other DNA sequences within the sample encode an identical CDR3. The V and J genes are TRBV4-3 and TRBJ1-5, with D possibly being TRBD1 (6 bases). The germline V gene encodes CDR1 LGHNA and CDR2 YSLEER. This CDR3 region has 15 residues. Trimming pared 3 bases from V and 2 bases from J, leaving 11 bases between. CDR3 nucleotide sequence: TGCGCCAGCAGCCAGGTGACAGGAGGCAATCAGCCCCAGCATTTT. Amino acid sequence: CASSQVTGGNQPQHF.

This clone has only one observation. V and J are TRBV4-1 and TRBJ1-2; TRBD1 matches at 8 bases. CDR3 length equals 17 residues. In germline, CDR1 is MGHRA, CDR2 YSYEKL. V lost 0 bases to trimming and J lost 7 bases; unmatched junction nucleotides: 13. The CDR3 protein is CASSQDLVGQGTTGYTF. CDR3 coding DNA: TGCGCCAGCAGCCAAGATCTAGTAGGACAGGGTACTACTGGCTACACCTTC.

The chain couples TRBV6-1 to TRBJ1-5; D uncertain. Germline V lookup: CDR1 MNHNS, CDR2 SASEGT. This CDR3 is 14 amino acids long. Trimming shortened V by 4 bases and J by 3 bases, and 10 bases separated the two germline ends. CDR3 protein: CASSVQQLNQPQHF. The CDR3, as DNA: TGTGCCAGCAGTGTTCAACAGCTCAATCAGCCCCAGCATTTT.

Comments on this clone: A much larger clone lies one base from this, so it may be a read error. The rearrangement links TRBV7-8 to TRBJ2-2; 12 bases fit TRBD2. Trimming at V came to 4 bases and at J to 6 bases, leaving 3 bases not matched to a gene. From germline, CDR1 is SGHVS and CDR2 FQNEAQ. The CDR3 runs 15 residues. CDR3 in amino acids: CASSSRLAGAGELFF. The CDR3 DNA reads TGTGCCAGCAGCTCCAGACTAGCGGGAGCCGGGGAGCTGTTTTTT. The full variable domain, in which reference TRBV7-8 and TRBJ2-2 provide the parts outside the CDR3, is GAGVSQSPRYKVAKRGQDVALRCDPISGHVSLFWYQQALGQGPEFLTYFQNEAQLDKSGLPSDRFFAERPEGSVSTLKIQRTQQEDSAVYLCASSSRLAGAGELFFGEGSRLTVL.

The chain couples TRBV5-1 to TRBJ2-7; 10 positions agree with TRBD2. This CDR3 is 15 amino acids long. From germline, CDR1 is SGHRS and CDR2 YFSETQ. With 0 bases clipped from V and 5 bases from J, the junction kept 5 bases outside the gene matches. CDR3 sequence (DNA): TGCGCCAGCAGCTTGGGGTCTAGCGGGAGCGACGAGCAGTACTTC. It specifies CASSLGSSGSDEQYF.

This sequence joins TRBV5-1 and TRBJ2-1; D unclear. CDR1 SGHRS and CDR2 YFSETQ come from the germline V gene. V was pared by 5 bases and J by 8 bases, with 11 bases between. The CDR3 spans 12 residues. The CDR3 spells CASRGMWYEQFF. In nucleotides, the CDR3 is TGCGCCAGCAGGGGCATGTGGTATGAGCAGTTCTTC.

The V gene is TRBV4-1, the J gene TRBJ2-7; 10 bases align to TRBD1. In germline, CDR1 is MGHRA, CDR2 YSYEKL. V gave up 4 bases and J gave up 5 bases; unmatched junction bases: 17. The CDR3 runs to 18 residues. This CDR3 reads CASSPTGQGGSSRDEQYF. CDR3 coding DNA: TGCGCCAGCAGCCCAACAGGACAGGGGGGCAGTTCTAGGGACGAGCAGTACTTC.

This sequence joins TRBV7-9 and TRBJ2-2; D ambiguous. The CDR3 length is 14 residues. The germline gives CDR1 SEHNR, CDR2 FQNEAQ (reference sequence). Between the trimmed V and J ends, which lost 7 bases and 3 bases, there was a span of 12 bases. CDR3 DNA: TGTGCCAGCACCCCGATGGGGTACACCGGGGAGCTGTTTTTT. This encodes CASTPMGYTGELFF.

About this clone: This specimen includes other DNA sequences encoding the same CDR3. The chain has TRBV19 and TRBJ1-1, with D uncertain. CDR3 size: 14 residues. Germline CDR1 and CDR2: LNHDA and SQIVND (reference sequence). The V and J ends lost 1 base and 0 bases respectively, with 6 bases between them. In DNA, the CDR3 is TGTGCCAGTAGTATAGGTGGAGTGAACACTGAAGCTTTCTTT. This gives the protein CASSIGGVNTEAFF.

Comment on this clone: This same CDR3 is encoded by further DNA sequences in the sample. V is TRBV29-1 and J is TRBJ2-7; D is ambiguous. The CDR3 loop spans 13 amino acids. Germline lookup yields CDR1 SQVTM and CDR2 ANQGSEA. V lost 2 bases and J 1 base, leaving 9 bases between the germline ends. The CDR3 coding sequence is TGCAGCGTTGAATCCTCCAGTTCCTACGAGCAGTACTTC. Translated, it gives CSVESSSSYEQYF.

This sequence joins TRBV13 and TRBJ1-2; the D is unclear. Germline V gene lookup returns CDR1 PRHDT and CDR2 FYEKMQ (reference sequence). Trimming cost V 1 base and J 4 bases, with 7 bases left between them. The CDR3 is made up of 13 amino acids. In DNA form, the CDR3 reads TGTGCCAGCAGCTTAGTAGCGTCCTATGGCTACACCTTC. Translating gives CASSLVASYGYTF.

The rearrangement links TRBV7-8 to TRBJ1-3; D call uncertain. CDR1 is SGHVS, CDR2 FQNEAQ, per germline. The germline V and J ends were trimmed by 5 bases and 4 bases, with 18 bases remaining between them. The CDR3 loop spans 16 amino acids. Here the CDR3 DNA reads TGTGCCAGCAGCAACGCCCGTTCTCTCCAGGGAAACACCATATATTTT. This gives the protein CASSNARSLQGNTIYF.

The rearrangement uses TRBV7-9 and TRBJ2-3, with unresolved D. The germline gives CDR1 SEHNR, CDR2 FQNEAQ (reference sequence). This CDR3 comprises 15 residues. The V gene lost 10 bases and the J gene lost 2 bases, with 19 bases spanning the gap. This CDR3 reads CATPPPYPVTDTQYF. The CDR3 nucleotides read TGTGCCACCCCGCCCCCATACCCGGTCACAGATACGCAGTATTTT. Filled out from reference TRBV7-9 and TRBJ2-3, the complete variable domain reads DTGVSQNPRHKITKRGQNVTFRCDPISEHNRLYWYRQTLGQGPEFLTYFQNEAQLEKSRLLSDRFSAERPKGSFSTLEIQRTEQGDSAMYLCATPPPYPVTDTQYFGPGTRLTVL.

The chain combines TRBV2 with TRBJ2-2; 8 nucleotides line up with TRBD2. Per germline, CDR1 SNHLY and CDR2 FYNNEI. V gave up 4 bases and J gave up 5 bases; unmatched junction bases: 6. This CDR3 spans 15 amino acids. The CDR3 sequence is CASSATGLGTGELFF. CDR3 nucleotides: TGTGCCAGCAGTGCAACGGGACTAGGGACCGGGGAGCTGTTTTTT.

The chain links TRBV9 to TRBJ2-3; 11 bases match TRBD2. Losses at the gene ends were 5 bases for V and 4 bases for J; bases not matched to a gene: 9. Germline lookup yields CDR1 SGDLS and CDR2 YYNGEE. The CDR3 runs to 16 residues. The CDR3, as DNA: TGTGCCAGCAGTAATCGGAGGACTAGCGGGCCAGATACGCAGTATTTT. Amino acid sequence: CASSNRRTSGPDTQYF.